The present T cell receptor beta chain was sequenced within a study of identical twins. MiXCR, run by TCRdb on the 5' RACE reads, gives a single entry per CDR3 protein. The table lists about 220,000 distinct CDR3 sequences, 7.5% of them singletons. This CDR3 spans 15 amino acids. V gave up 4 bases and J gave up 4 bases, with 16 bases separating them. This clonotype has at least ten counts. These same records also appear under a second study, on yellow fever vaccine responses in identical twins.

Sequencing was carried out using memory (CD45RO+) T cells sorted from blood. The rearrangement uses TRBV12-3 or TRBV12-4 and TRBJ2-5; D remains ambiguous. This clonotype originated in a woman between 18 and 29 years old in good health. The CDR3 bases are TGTGCCAGCAGTTCGGACCTTTTGTCTGGAGAGACCCAGTACTTC. This codes for CASSSDLLSGETQYF.